The clone carrying this T cell receptor (beta chain) was counted at least ten times. The TCR beta CDR3 regions underwent amplification using RNA transcripts as the source. The HTBI primer set was used in a first-round RT-PCR of the TCR CDR3. TCRdb redid the calling of the multiplex PCR reads with MiXCR, one entry per CDR3 protein. The sample has roughly 750,000 distinct CDR3 sequences, approximately 16% seen once. Stable disease denoted Graves' hyperthyroidism without ophthalmopathy progression within 18 months. This entry belongs to a study of T cells in Graves' hyperthyroidism and ophthalmopathy. About the study: Peripheral blood was taken when the disease was first diagnosed, before any treatment began.

The receptor's source is a man younger than 35 with Graves' hyperthyroidism. Material: blood.

This CDR3 reads CASSDTPLLPYEQYF. Written as DNA, the CDR3 is TGTGCCAGCAGTGACACGCCCCTCCTCCCCTACGAGCAGTACTTC. The chain has TRBV2 and TRBJ2-7; D is unresolved. CDR1 is SNHLY, CDR2 FYNNEI, per germline. Trimming stripped 3 bases from V and 2 bases from J, with 14 bases between. This CDR3 has 15 residues. The full variable domain, completed using reference TRBV2 and TRBJ2-7, is EPEVTQTPSHQVTQMGQEVILRCVPISNHLYFYWYRQILGQKVEFLVSFYNNEISEKSEIFDDQFSVERPDGSNFTLKIRSTKLEDSAMYFCASSDTPLLPYEQYFGPGTRLTVT.